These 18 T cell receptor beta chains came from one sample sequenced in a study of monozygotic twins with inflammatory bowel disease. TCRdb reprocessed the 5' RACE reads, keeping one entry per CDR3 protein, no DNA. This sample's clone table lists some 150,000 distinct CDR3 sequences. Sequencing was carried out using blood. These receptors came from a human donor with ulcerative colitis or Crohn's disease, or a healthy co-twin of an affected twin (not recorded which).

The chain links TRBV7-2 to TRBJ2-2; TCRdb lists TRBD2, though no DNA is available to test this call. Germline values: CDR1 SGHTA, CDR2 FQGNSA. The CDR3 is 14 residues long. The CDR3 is CASSFSTSAGELFF.

CDR3: CASSKYPDHLSGANVLTF. J is TRBJ2-6 and V is TRBV12-3 or TRBV12-4. The CDR3 is 18 residues long.

The CDR3: CASSPLTLSYGYTF. The chain carries TRBV5-1 and TRBJ1-2. CDR3 length: 14 residues. The V gene's germline CDR1 is SGHRS and CDR2 YFSETQ.

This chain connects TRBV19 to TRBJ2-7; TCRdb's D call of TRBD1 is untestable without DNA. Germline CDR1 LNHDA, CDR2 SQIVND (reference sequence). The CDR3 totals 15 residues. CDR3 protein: CASSTADRLSYEQYF. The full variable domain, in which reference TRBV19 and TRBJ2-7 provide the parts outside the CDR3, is DGGITQSPKYLFRKEGQNVTLSCEQNLNHDAMYWYRQDPGQGLRLIYYSQIVNDFQKGDIAEGYSVSREKKESFPLTVTSAQKNPTAFYLCASSTADRLSYEQYFGPGTRLTVT.

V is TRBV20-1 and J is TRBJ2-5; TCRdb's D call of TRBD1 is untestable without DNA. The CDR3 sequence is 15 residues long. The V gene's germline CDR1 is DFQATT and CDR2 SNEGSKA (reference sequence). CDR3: CSARDRDRGRETQYF.

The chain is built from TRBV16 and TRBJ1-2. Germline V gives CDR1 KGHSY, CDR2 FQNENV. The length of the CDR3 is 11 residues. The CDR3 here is CASSQEYGYTF.

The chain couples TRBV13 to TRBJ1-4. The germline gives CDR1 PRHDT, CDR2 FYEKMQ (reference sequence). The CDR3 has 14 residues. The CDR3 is CASKDHQTNEKLFF.

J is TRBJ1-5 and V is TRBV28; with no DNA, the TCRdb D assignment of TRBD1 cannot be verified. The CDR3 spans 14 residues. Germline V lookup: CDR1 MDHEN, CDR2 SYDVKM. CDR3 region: CASSLGQGIQPQHF.

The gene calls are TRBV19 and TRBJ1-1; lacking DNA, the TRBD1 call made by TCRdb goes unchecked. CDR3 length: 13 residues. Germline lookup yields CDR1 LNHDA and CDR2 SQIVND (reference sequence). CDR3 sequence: CASRTGPNTEAFF.

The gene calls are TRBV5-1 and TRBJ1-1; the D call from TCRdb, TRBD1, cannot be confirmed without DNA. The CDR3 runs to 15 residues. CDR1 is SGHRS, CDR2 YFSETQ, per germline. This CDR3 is CASSFSGTVNTEAFF.

Here the CDR3 reads CSARTLAGALYNEQFF. The chain combines TRBV20-1 with TRBJ2-1; TCRdb designates TRBD1, a call that cannot be tested without DNA. Germline V lookup: CDR1 DFQATT, CDR2 SNEGSKA (reference sequence). The CDR3 consists of 16 residues.

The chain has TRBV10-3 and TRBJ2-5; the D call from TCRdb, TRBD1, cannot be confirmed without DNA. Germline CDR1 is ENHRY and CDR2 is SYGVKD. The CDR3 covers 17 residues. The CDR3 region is CAISEWQQKTQGETQYF.

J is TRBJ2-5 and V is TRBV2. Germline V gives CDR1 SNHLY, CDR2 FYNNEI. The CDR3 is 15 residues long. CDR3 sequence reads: CASILRGNSQETQYF.

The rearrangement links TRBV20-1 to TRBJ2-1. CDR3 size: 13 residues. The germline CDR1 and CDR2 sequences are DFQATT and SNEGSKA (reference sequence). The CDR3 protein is CSARRWTSDEQFF.

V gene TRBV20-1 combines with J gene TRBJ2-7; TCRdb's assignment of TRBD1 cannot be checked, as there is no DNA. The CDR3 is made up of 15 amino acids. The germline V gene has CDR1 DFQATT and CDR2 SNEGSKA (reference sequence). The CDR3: CSAPNRQVSSYEQYF.

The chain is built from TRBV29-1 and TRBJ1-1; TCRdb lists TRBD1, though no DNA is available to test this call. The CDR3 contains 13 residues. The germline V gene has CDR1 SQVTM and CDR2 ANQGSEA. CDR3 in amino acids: CSVEAAPGTEAFF.

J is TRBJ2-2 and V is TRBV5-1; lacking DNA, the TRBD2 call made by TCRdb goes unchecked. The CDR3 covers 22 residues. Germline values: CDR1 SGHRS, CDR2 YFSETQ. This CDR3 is CASSLTGLGLAGGHANTGELFF.

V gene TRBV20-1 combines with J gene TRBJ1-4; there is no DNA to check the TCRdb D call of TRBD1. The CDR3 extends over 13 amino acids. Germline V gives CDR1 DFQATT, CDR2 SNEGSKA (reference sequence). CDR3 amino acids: CSAMTGRGEKLFF.